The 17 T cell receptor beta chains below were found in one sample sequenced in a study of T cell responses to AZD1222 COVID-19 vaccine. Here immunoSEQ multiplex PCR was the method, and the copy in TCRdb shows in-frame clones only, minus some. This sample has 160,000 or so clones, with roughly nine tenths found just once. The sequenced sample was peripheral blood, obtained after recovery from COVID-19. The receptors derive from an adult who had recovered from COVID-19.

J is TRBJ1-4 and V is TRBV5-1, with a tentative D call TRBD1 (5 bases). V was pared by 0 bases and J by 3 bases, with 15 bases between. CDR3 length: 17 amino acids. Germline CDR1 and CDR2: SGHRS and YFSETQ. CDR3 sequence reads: CASSLEGLFGANEKLFF. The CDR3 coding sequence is TGCGCCAGCAGCTTGGAGGGGCTATTCGGGGCTAATGAAAAACTGTTTTTT.

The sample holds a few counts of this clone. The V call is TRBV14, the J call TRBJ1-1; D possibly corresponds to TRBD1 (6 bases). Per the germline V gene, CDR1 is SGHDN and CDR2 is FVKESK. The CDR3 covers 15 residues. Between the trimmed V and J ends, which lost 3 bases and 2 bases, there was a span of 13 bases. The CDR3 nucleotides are TGTGCCAGCAGCCAGGGGGGGGCAGGAAACACTGAAGCTTTCTTT. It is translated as CASSQGGAGNTEAFF.

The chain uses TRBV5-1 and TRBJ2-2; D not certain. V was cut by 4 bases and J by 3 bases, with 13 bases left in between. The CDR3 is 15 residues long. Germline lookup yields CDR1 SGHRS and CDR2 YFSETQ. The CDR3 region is CASSRPLGYTGELFF. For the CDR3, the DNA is TGCGCCAGCAGCAGGCCACTGGGATACACCGGGGAGCTGTTTTTT.

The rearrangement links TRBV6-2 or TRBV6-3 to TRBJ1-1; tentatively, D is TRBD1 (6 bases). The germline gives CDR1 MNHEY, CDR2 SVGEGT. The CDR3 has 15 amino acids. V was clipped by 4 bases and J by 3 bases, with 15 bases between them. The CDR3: CASSSPGVGDTEAFF. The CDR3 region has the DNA TGTGCCAGCAGTTCCCCAGGGGTAGGGGACACTGAAGCTTTCTTT.

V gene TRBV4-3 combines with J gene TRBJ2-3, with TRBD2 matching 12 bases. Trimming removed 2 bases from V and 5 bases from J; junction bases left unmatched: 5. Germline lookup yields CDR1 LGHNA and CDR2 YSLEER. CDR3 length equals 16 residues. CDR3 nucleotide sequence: TGCGCCAGCAGCCAACTAGCGGGGGGGCTCGGAGATACGCAGTATTTT. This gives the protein CASSQLAGGLGDTQYF.

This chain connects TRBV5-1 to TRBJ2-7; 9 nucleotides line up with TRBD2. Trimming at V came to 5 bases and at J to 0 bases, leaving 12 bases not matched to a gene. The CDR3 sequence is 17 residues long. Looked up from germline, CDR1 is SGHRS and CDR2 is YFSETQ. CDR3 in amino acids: CASSGRGTSGYSYEQYF. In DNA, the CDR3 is TGCGCCAGCAGTGGCAGGGGCACTAGCGGGTACTCCTACGAGCAGTACTTC.

The CDR3, as DNA: TGTGCCAGTAGTAGCAAACAGGGCGGTCAGCCCCAGCATTTT. Protein: CASSSKQGGQPQHF. This rearrangement joins TRBV19 to TRBJ1-5; perhaps TRBD1 as D (6 bases). This CDR3 region has 14 residues. Germline CDR1 and CDR2: LNHDA and SQIVND (reference sequence). V was pared by 4 bases and J by 6 bases, with 13 bases between.

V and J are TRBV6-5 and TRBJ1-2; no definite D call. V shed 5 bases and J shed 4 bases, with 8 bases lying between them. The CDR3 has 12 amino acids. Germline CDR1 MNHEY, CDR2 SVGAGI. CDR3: CASSLNGYGYTF. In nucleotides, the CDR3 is TGTGCCAGCAGTCTAAACGGCTATGGCTACACCTTC.

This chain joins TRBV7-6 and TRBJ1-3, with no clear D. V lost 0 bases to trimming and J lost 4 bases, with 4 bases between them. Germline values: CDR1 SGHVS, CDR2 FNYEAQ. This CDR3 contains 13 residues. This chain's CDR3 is CASSLALGNTIYF. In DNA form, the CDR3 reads TGTGCCAGCAGCTTAGCTCTGGGAAACACCATATATTTT.

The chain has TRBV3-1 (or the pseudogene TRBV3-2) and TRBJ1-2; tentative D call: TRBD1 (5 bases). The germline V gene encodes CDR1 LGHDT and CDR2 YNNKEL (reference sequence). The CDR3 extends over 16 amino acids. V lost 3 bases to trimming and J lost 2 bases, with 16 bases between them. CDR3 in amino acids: CASSQPKVAGNYGYTF. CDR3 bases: TGTGCCAGCAGCCAGCCGAAGGTGGCAGGGAACTATGGCTACACCTTC.

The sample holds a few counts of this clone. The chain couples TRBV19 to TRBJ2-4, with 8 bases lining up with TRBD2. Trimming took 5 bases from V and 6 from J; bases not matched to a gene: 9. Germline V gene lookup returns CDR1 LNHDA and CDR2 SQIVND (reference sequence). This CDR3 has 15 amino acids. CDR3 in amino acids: CASSDGGGRGNIQYF. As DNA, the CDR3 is TGTGCCAGTAGTGACGGCGGGGGGCGCGGAAACATTCAGTACTTC.

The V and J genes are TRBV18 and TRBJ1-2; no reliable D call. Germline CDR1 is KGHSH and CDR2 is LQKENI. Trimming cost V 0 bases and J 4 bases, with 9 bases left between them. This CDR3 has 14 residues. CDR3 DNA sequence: TGTGCCAGCTCACCACCGGGGATGTCCTATGGCTACACCTTC. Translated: CASSPPGMSYGYTF.

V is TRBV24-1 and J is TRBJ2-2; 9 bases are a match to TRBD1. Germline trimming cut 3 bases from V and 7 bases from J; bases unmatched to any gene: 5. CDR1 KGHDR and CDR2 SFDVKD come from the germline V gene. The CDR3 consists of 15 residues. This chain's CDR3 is CATSDPGTGRGELFF. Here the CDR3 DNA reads TGTGCCACCAGTGATCCCGGGACAGGGCGCGGGGAGCTGTTTTTT.

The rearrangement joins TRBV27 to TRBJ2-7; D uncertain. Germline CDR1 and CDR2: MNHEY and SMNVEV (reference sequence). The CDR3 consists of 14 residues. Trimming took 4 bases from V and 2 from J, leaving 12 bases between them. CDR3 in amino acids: CASSSISEPYEQYF. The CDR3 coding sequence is TGTGCCAGCAGTTCTATTTCTGAACCCTACGAGCAGTACTTC.

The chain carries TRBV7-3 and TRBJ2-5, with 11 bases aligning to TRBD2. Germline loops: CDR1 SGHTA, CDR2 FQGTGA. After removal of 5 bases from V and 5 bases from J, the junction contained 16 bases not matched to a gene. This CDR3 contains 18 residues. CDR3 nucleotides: TGTGCCAGCAGCCCCCACAATCTAGCGGGGGGAGCTGGGGAGACCCAGTACTTC. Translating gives CASSPHNLAGGAGETQYF.

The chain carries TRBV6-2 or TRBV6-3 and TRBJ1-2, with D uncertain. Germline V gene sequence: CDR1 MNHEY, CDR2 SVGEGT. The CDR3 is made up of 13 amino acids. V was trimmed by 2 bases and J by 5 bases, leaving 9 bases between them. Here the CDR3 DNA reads TGTGCCAGCAGTTACAGGGAGCCGTATGGCTACACCTTC. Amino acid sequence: CASSYREPYGYTF.

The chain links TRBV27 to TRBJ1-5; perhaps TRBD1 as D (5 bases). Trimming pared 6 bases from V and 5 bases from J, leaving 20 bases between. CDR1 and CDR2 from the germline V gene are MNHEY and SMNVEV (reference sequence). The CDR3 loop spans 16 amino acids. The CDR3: CASRAGGERLYQPQHF. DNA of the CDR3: TGTGCCAGCAGGGCGGGGGGGGAAAGGTTATATCAGCCCCAGCATTTT.